This T cell receptor (beta chain) appears in the sequencing data of a study of metastatic and nonmetastatic thyroid tumors. Study information: The comparison covered peripheral blood and tumor or nodule tissue in malignant and benign thyroid patients.

Thyroid surgery was preceded by no treatment in any patient. Original data processing: A classifier for distant metastasis in papillary thyroid cancer was constructed using CDR3 differences observed across clinicopathological groups. TCRdb reprocessed the PCR reads using MiXCR. The V and J calls follow TCRdb's processing rather than the paper's. This sample carries about 14,000 clones, roughly 20% of them seen once, and the ten largest clones take about 13%. This clone was counted at least ten times. Its target is unknown. Regarding the study as a whole: In both blood and tumor samples, TCR beta diversity was reported significantly higher for malignant than benign nodules.

The CDR3 consists of 15 residues. V was trimmed by 1 base and J by 0 bases, leaving 7 bases between them. Germline assignment: CDR1 LGHNA and CDR2 YSLEER. The rearrangement links TRBV4-3 to TRBJ1-3, with D unclear. The TCR originated in a female donor with papillary thyroid cancer or a benign thyroid nodule (not recorded which). Some clones in this sample may be carry-over from other donors' samples. Sequencing was done on a sample of blood. The CDR3 region is CASSQVHNSGNTIYF. CDR3 nucleotide sequence: TGCGCCAGCAGCCAAGTTCATAACTCTGGAAACACCATATATTTT.